The clone carrying this TCR beta chain has at least ten counts. What it recognizes is unknown. Regions amplified from RNA transcripts were the TCR beta CDR3 regions. The HTBI set primed first-round TCR CDR3 RT-PCR. TCRdb re-derived calls from the multiplex PCR reads in MiXCR, one entry per CDR3 protein. The sample shows about 640,000 distinct CDR3 sequences, nearly 45% of them seen only once. This sample is part of a study of T cells in Graves' hyperthyroidism and ophthalmopathy. The study's findings and limits: Prediction of ophthalmopathy progression came a median 6.5 months pre-onset.

The CDR3 consists of 15 residues. V dropped 6 bases and J dropped 5 bases, with 20 bases sitting between them. Germline lookup yields CDR1 SGHRS and CDR2 YFSETQ. Sequencing input: peripheral blood or thyroid tissue (not recorded which). The chain couples TRBV5-1 to TRBJ1-1, with TRBD1 as a possible D gene (6 bases). The receptor was derived from an adult man with Graves' disease, either hyperthyroidism or ophthalmopathy (not recorded which). For the CDR3, the DNA is TGCGCCAGCACCCGGACAGTTGGCGCTAAGACTGAAGCTTTCTTT. It codes for CASTRTVGAKTEAFF.